Listed here are 10 T cell receptor beta chains from one sample, sequenced in a study of CD4 T cells in relation to SARS-CoV-2 and coronaviruses. Generated by immunoSEQ multiplex PCR, the TCRdb table keeps only in-frame clones and is missing some. The sample yields about 22,000 clones, 72% seen once. Antigens for these TCRs are unknown. CD4+ T cells from unexposed donors were obtained before the COVID-19 pandemic (2011-2018). CD4+ T cells were isolated from the cells after roughly 11 days of culture. The sequenced sample was CD4+ T cells from PBMCs, cultured in vitro. The receptors originated from a human donor in good health.

The CDR3 reads CASSQGFSLPGNTIYF. The CDR3 DNA reads as TGTGCCAGCAGCCAGGGGTTCAGCTTACCTGGAAACACCATATATTTT. The rearrangement links TRBV3-1 (or the pseudogene TRBV3-2) to TRBJ1-3; D unclear. This CDR3 is built from 16 residues. Germline values: CDR1 LGHDT, CDR2 YNNKEL (reference sequence). V was shortened by 3 bases and J by 2 bases, with 14 bases between the two germline ends.

The chain is built from TRBV25-1 and TRBJ1-3; no reliable D call. Trimming shortened V by 4 bases and J by 5 bases, and 9 bases separated the two germline ends. Germline assignment: CDR1 MGHDK and CDR2 SYGVNS. This CDR3 is built from 13 residues. CDR3 amino acids: CASSADGRNTIYF. The CDR3 DNA follows: TGTGCCAGCAGTGCAGACGGACGAAACACCATATATTTT.

This clone was counted between two and nine times. This chain connects TRBV25-1 to TRBJ1-2; TRBD1 matches at 8 bases. V was clipped by 5 bases and J by 8 bases; unmatched bases: 4. CDR1 and CDR2 (germline): MGHDK, SYGVNS. The CDR3 length is 12 residues. This chain's CDR3 is CASSPGGEGYTF. The CDR3 nucleotides are TGTGCCAGCAGTCCAGGGGGCGAGGGCTACACCTTC.

V is TRBV7-8 and J is TRBJ1-6; the D gene is possibly TRBD1 (5 bases). This CDR3 has 13 residues. Trimming removed 1 base at V and 14 bases at J, with 12 bases between. Germline lookup yields CDR1 SGHVS and CDR2 FQNEAQ. The CDR3 DNA reads TGTGCCAGCAGCTTAGTTCGGGGGGAGTCCCTCCACTTT. Translated, it gives CASSLVRGESLHF.

The chain carries TRBV6-1 and TRBJ1-3; perhaps TRBD1 as D (5 bases). The CDR3 is made up of 17 amino acids. V was shortened by 4 bases and J by 4 bases, with 20 bases between the two germline ends. Germline CDR1 and CDR2: MNHNS and SASEGT. The DNA of the CDR3 is TGTGCCAGCAGTGCGCCGGGACGGAGCATGGGAGGAAACACCATATATTTT. Its translation is CASSAPGRSMGGNTIYF.

CDR3 sequence (DNA): TGTGCCAGCTCACCAACGGGGGCAAAGAATCAGCCCCAGCATTTT. This codes for CASSPTGAKNQPQHF. The chain recombines TRBV18 with TRBJ1-5, with TRBD1 as a possible D gene (6 bases). Trimming removed 2 bases from V and 4 bases from J, with 12 bases in between. Germline CDR1 is KGHSH and CDR2 is LQKENI. This CDR3 contains 15 residues. Filled out from reference TRBV18 and TRBJ1-5, the complete variable domain reads NAGVMQNPRHLVRRRGQEARLRCSPMKGHSHVYWYRQLPEEGLKFMVYLQKENIIDESGMPKERFSAEFPKEGPSILRIQQVVRGDSAAYFCASSPTGAKNQPQHFGDGTRLSIL.

This clone was picked up a small number of times. CDR3 amino acids: CASRGVAGGQEYF. The CDR3 DNA follows: TGTGCCAGCAGAGGGGTAGCGGGAGGACAGGAGTACTTC. The chain employs TRBV6-5 and TRBJ2-7; 10 positions match TRBD2. The CDR3 extends over 13 amino acids. Losses at the gene ends were 6 bases for V and 11 bases for J; bases not matched to a gene: 10. The germline gives CDR1 MNHEY, CDR2 SVGAGI.

This chain connects TRBV18 to TRBJ2-7; D is undetermined. The V gene's germline CDR1 is KGHSH and CDR2 LQKENI. Trimming cost V 6 bases and J 0 bases, with 9 bases left between them. The length of the CDR3 is 13 residues. The CDR3 here is CASSAQDSYEQYF. In nucleotides, the CDR3 is TGTGCCAGCTCGGCCCAGGACTCCTACGAGCAGTACTTC.

This chain links TRBV5-6 with TRBJ1-2; weak D call: TRBD1 (5 bases). CDR3 length: 13 residues. Trimming took 4 bases from V and 4 from J, leaving 11 bases between them. Germline CDR1 and CDR2: SGHDT and YYEEEE. As DNA, the CDR3 is TGTGCCAGCAGCCGGGACGTCACCTATGGCTACACCTTC. As protein: CASSRDVTYGYTF.

The chain employs TRBV11-2 and TRBJ2-1; 11 bases align to TRBD1. In germline, CDR1 is SGHAT, CDR2 FQNNGV. The CDR3 has 16 residues. V was clipped by 5 bases and J by 9 bases; unmatched bases: 12. The CDR3 DNA follows: TGTGCCAGCAGCCCGCCCGGGACAGGGGGTGGACTTGAGCAGTTCTTC. Protein: CASSPPGTGGGLEQFF.